This section outlines one T cell receptor beta chain sequence together with its context. Its antigen is still unknown. Base qualities are not at hand, and no much larger clone is one base apart. RNA was extracted using the RNeasy kit, and roughly 0.45 to 1 ug of the RNA was reverse transcribed with random hexamers. TCR beta CDR3 regions were amplified with the immunoSEQ multiplex PCR assay covering 54 Vbeta and 13 Jbeta segments. To correct PCR amplification bias, a synthetic template baseline was used for both primer optimization and computational correction. The original pipeline was this. Reads were assigned to V, D and J genes according to IMGT and analyzed in immunoSEQ Analyzer, with only productive sequences retained. To calculate clonality, Shannon entropy was normalized by log2 of the number of productive unique sequences and then subtracted from one. For each patient and control, public and private clones were evaluated within the 100 most prevalent clones. Susac-specific clones were defined as absent from healthy and MS cohorts, approximately 1,000 published viral clones and other ImmuneACCESS disease sequences. The public reads were reanalyzed by TCRdb: fastp trimming at Q25, MiXCR alignment, in-frame beta chains only. One record per CDR3 amino acid sequence lists the most common genes and DNA. Here the V and J calls rest on TCRdb's processing, not on the authors' analysis. This sample is represented by about 120,000 distinct CDR3 sequences; nearly 96% of them were singletons. The biggest ten clones account for more than 0.12% of the sample.

The source of the sample is a study of CD8 T cells in Susac syndrome (dated by TCRdb to about 2019). A note on the overall study: Of the Susac syndrome patients who were sequenced, more than five had clinically active disease and roughly eight were in clinical remission. Whether CD8+ T cell activation and differentiation in Susac syndrome was antigen driven was tested using repertoire sequencing. At blood withdrawal, Susac syndrome patients were either therapy-naive, taking corticosteroids (in some cases with IVIg as well), or taking IVIg alone.

Overall study outcomes, separate from this receptor: The CD4+ T cell repertoire of patients with Susac syndrome showed no detectable clonal expansion. The number of individuals in the TCR sequencing and HLA analysis was recognized as being relatively small.

Peripheral blood CD8+ and CD4+ T cells from healthy donors, Susac syndrome patients and multiple sclerosis patients were profiled by high-throughput TCR beta sequencing. The Susac syndrome patients fulfilled recently defined diagnostic criteria for either definite or probable disease. Bulk CD8+ and CD4+ T cells were purified magnetically by negative isolation, whereas CD8+ TEMRA cells were enriched by FACS. Blood was drawn into EDTA tubes, processed within 24 hours, and PBMCs were isolated by density gradient centrifugation. PBMCs intended for TCR sequencing were cryopreserved in liquid nitrogen and were subsequently thawed in a 37 degrees C water bath. The sorted or isolated CD4+, CD8+ and CD8+ TEMRA cells had a purity of 90% or higher. From its cysteine to its phenylalanine, the CDR3 spans 15 amino acids. Kept here is only the CDR3 DNA, which spans 45 bases and is read in frame from base 1. A distance of 14 bases separates the germline ends of V and J, which lose 2 bases and 1 base respectively. The germline V gene (reference sequence) yields GTSNPN for CDR1 and SVGIG for CDR2.

This sequence was found in a human donor with Susac syndrome. The source material was CD4+ T cells from PBMCs. In this chain, TRBV30 is recombined with TRBJ1-2, with a tentative D gene TRBD1 over 6 matching bases. At the DNA level, the sequence is TGTGCCTGGAGTCCACGGGGGGCCGGTAACTATGGCTACACCTTC. Its product reads: CAWSPRGAGNYGYTF.